A selection of T cell receptor beta chains follows, all from one sample in a study of cytomegalovirus exposure and HLA in healthy donors. Data came from immunoSEQ multiplex PCR; TCRdb stores just in-frame clones and leaves some out. The sample records over 110,000 clones, approximately 80% being singletons. What was sequenced was PBMCs. All receptors derive from a woman aged 55-69 years in good health and CMV-seropositive. The CDR3 runs from the conserved cysteine through the conserved F or W. D genes are given only for firm matches. Clone size is given for some rows only: seen once, a few or many times, or a class if the clone is expanded.

CDR3: CASTSPGTEIYEQYF
DNA: TGTGCCAGCACCTCTCCTGGGACAGAAATCTACGAGCAGTACTTC
size: NA
J: TRBJ2-7
V: TRBV28
D: TRBD1

CDR3: CASSLAHLAGGETQYF
DNA: TGCGCCAGCAGCTTGGCCCACCTAGCGGGAGGAGAGACCCAGTACTTC
size: once
J: TRBJ2-5
V: TRBV5-1
D: TRBD2

CDR3: CASSMMGGSSYGYTF
DNA: TGTGCCAGTAGTATGATGGGGGGATCAAGCTATGGCTACACCTTC
size: NA
J: TRBJ1-2
V: TRBV19
D: NA

CDR3: CASSLSRRGYGYTF
DNA: TGTGCCAGCAGCTTAAGCCGACGGGGCTATGGCTACACCTTC
size: NA
J: TRBJ1-2
V: TRBV11-2
D: NA

CDR3: CASKGLAGHNEQFF
DNA: TGTGCCAGCAAGGGACTAGCGGGTCACAATGAGCAGTTCTTC
size: NA
J: TRBJ2-1
V: TRBV27
D: TRBD2

CDR3: CASSLSGTGDNQPQHF
DNA: TGTGCCAGCAGCTTATCCGGGACAGGGGACAATCAGCCCCAGCATTTT
size: NA
J: TRBJ1-5
V: TRBV7-9
D: TRBD1

CDR3: CASSLAGRGTTDTQYF
DNA: TGCGCCAGCAGCTTGGCCGGTCGGGGGACCACAGATACGCAGTATTTT
size: NA
J: TRBJ2-3
V: TRBV5-1
D: NA

CDR3: CATRRQGGEKLFF
DNA: TGTGCCACTCGAAGACAGGGTGGTGAAAAACTGTTTTTT
size: NA
J: TRBJ1-4
V: TRBV27
D: TRBD1

CDR3: CASSSQGYEQYF
DNA: TGTGCCAGCAGTTCCCAGGGCTACGAGCAGTACTTC
size: NA
J: TRBJ2-7
V: TRBV6-5
D: NA

CDR3: CASSQEGSYEQYF
DNA: TGCGCCAGCAGCCAGGAGGGGTCCTACGAGCAGTACTTC
size: NA
J: TRBJ2-7
V: TRBV4-1
D: NA

CDR3: CAIRGTSGITGELFF
DNA: TGTGCCATCAGGGGGACTAGCGGGATAACCGGGGAGCTGTTTTTT
size: NA
J: TRBJ2-2
V: TRBV10-3
D: TRBD2

CDR3: CASSLSPGGAGETQYF
DNA: TGTGCCAGCAGTTTAAGCCCTGGAGGGGCTGGTGAGACCCAGTACTTC
size: NA
J: TRBJ2-5
V: TRBV28
D: NA

CDR3: CASSTGMGETQYF
DNA: TGTGCCAGCTCAACGGGAATGGGAGAGACCCAGTACTTC
size: once
J: TRBJ2-5
V: TRBV18
D: NA

CDR3: CASSFKRFAVMETQYF
DNA: TGTGCCAGCAGTTTTAAGCGGTTTGCGGTTATGGAGACCCAGTACTTC
size: once
J: TRBJ2-5
V: TRBV6-5
D: NA

CDR3: CASSSSGGQETQYF
DNA: TGTGCCAGCAGCTCAAGCGGGGGACAAGAGACCCAGTACTTC
size: once
J: TRBJ2-5
V: TRBV28
D: TRBD2

CDR3: CASSGGQNSGANVLTF
DNA: TGCGCCAGCAGCGGCGGACAGAACTCTGGGGCCAACGTCCTGACTTTC
size: few
J: TRBJ2-6
V: TRBV5-1
D: NA

CDR3: CSVRVNEKLFF
DNA: TGCAGCGTCCGTGTTAATGAAAAACTGTTTTTT
size: NA
J: TRBJ1-4
V: TRBV29-1
D: NA

CDR3: CASSPRGKGSYNEQFF
DNA: TGTGCCAGCTCCCCTAGAGGGAAGGGTTCCTACAATGAGCAGTTCTTC
size: NA
J: TRBJ2-1
V: TRBV5-6
D: NA

CDR3: CASSDPTGIGGYTF
DNA: TGTGCCAGCAGTGACCCGACAGGGATCGGAGGCTACACCTTC
size: NA
J: TRBJ1-2
V: TRBV2
D: TRBD1

CDR3: CASALAGFYEQYF
DNA: TGTGCCAGCGCCCTAGCGGGCTTCTACGAGCAGTACTTC
size: NA
J: TRBJ2-7
V: TRBV2
D: TRBD2

CDR3: CASSPRVGGSYEQYF
DNA: TGTGCCAGCAGCCCCCGGGTGGGCGGGAGCTACGAGCAGTACTTC
size: NA
J: TRBJ2-7
V: TRBV5-4
D: TRBD2

CDR3: CASSGDMGNTEAFF
DNA: TGTGCCAGCAGTGGGGACATGGGGAACACTGAAGCTTTCTTT
size: NA
J: TRBJ1-1
V: TRBV2
D: NA

CDR3: CASSATVNSYEQYF
DNA: TGTGCCAGCAGTGCAACAGTTAACTCCTACGAGCAGTACTTC
size: NA
J: TRBJ2-7
V: TRBV6-1
D: NA

CDR3: CASSPLTPGTSGSPLEDEQFF
DNA: TGTGCCAGCTCACCATTAACCCCCGGGACTAGCGGGAGCCCACTAGAGGATGAGCAGTTCTTC
size: NA
J: TRBJ2-1
V: TRBV18
D: TRBD2

CDR3: CASSPGPGTRMGGQYF
DNA: TGTGCCAGCAGCCCAGGACCCGGGACTAGAATGGGTGGGCAGTACTTC
size: NA
J: TRBJ2-5
V: TRBV7-2
D: TRBD2

CDR3: CASSDNLTSAPTDEQYF
DNA: TGTGCCAGCAGTGACAACTTGACTAGCGCACCTACTGACGAGCAGTACTTC
size: NA
J: TRBJ2-7
V: TRBV6-4
D: TRBD2

CDR3: CASVSGGGSDTQYF
DNA: TGTGCCAGCGTGTCAGGGGGCGGTTCAGATACGCAGTATTTT
size: NA
J: TRBJ2-3
V: TRBV28
D: TRBD1

CDR3: CASSSPGDTGELFF
DNA: TGTGCCAGCAGTTCACCAGGGGATACCGGGGAGCTGTTTTTT
size: NA
J: TRBJ2-2
V: TRBV6-6
D: NA